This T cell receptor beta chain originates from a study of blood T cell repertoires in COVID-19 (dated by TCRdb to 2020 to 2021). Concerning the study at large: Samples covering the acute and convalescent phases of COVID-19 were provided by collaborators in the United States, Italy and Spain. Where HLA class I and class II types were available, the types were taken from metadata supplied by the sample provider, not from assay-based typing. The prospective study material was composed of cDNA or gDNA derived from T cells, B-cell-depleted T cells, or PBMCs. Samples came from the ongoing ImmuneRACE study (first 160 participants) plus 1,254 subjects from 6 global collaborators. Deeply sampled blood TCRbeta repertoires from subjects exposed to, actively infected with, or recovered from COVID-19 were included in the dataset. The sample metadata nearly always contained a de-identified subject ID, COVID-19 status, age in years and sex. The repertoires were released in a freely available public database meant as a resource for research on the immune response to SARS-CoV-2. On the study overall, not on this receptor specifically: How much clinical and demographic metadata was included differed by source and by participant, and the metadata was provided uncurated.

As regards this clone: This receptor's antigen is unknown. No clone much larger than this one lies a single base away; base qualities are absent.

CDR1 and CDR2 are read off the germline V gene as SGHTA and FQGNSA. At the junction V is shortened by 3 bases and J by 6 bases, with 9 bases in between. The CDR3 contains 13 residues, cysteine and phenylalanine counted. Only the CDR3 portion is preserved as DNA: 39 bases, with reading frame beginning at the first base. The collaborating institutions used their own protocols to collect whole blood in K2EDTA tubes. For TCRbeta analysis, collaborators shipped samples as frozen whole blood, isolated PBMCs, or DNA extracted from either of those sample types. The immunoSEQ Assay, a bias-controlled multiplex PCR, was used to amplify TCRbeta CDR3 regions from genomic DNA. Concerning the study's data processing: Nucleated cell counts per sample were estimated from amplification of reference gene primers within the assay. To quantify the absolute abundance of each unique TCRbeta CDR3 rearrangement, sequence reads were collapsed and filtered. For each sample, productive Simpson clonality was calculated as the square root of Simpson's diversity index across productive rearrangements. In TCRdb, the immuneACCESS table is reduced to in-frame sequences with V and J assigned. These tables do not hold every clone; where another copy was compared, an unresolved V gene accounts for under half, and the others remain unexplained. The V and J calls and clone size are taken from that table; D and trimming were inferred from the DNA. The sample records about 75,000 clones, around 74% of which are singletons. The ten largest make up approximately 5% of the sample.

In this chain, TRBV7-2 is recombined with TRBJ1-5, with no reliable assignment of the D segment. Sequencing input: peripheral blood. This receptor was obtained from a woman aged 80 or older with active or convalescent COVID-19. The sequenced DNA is TGTGCCAGCAGCTTCGGGAGGGCTCAGCCCCAGCATTTT. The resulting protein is CASSFGRAQPQHF.